This entry lists 27 T cell receptor beta chains sequenced from one sample in a study of cytomegalovirus exposure and HLA in healthy donors. The PCR made use of 60 Vbeta and 13 Jbeta primers. Sequencing was performed with immunoSEQ multiplex PCR; in TCRdb, only in-frame clones are kept and a portion is missing. In all, the sample yields about 200,000 clones. Sequencing was carried out using PBMCs. The origin of the receptors is a girl under 10 years old in good health and CMV-seropositive.

J is TRBJ2-7 and V is TRBV5-1; 7 nucleotides line up with TRBD2. The germline gives CDR1 SGHRS, CDR2 YFSETQ. CDR3 length: 15 amino acids. Unmatched junction bases numbered 13, after V lost 7 bases and J lost 3 bases. The CDR3 region has the DNA TGCGCCAGCCGCCCATCCGGGACTACGGTCTACGAGCAGTACTTC. Translation gives CASRPSGTTVYEQYF.

The genes are TRBV19 and TRBJ1-5, with 7 bases fitting TRBD1. The junction had 6 bases not matched to a gene; V was cut back by 0 bases and J by 4 bases. Germline CDR1 is LNHDA and CDR2 is SQIVND (reference sequence). This CDR3 is built from 16 residues. The CDR3 DNA reads as TGTGCCAGTAGTATAGATGGCGCCAGGGGGAATCAGCCCCAGCATTTT. Translation gives CASSIDGARGNQPQHF.

The V and J genes are TRBV5-1 and TRBJ1-4; D might be TRBD1 (5 bases). Germline CDR1 is SGHRS and CDR2 is YFSETQ. Trimming pared 10 bases from V and 17 bases from J, leaving 24 bases between. The CDR3 consists of 12 residues. In nucleotides, the CDR3 is TGCGCCCCCACGTTCGGGGGGGAATGGGCTTTTTTT. Translating gives CAPTFGGEWAFF.

The J gene is TRBJ2-7, the V gene TRBV7-8; the D gene is possibly TRBD2 (6 bases). Per the germline V gene, CDR1 is SGHVS and CDR2 is FQNEAQ. This CDR3 is 18 amino acids long. Trimming left V 1 base short and J 0 bases short, with 19 bases between. CDR3 sequence: CASSLGAGTGLSSYEQYF. The CDR3 DNA follows: TGTGCCAGCAGCTTAGGCGCGGGAACAGGCCTAAGCTCCTACGAGCAGTACTTC.

CDR3 in DNA: TGTGCCAGCAGCTTCCTACAGGGGAACTATGGCTACACCTTC. This codes for CASSFLQGNYGYTF. The chain joins TRBV5-4 to TRBJ1-2; 7 nucleotides align to TRBD1. Trimming at V came to 2 bases and at J to 2 bases, leaving 3 bases not matched to a gene. The CDR3 runs to 14 residues. Per germline, CDR1 SGHNT and CDR2 YYREEE (reference sequence).

The chain combines TRBV7-9 with TRBJ1-2; 8 nucleotides agree with TRBD1. Germline V gene sequence: CDR1 SEHNR, CDR2 FQNEAQ (reference sequence). The CDR3 sequence is 13 residues long. Trimming removed 1 base from V and 8 bases from J; junction bases left unmatched: 3. Here the CDR3 reads CASSLGQGTGYTF. The CDR3 DNA follows: TGTGCCAGCAGCTTAGGACAGGGGACGGGCTACACCTTC.

The rearrangement links TRBV15 to TRBJ2-5; 7 bases fit TRBD2. V shed 0 bases and J 4 bases; nucleotides not matched to a gene: 2. The CDR3 length is 14 residues. CDR1 is LNHNV, CDR2 YYDKDF, per germline (reference sequence). CDR3 bases: TGTGCCACCAGCAGAGAGGCGGGGGTAGAGACCCAGTACTTC. Translation gives CATSREAGVETQYF.

The V gene is TRBV7-2, the J gene TRBJ2-5; 8 nucleotides align to TRBD2. The junction had 12 bases not matched to a gene; V was cut back by 6 bases and J by 9 bases. CDR1 is SGHTA, CDR2 FQGNSA, per germline. There are 14 residues in the CDR3. The CDR3 is CASSFPLAEGAQYF. CDR3 nucleotides: TGTGCCAGCAGTTTCCCACTAGCGGAGGGGGCCCAGTACTTC.

V and J are TRBV7-2 and TRBJ1-1; D is uncertain. Germline CDR1 and CDR2: SGHTA and FQGNSA. Trimming pared 1 base from V and 0 bases from J, leaving 9 bases between. The length of the CDR3 is 15 residues. The CDR3 nucleotides read TGTGCCAGCAGCTTAGATTCCACAGTGAACACTGAAGCTTTCTTT. This gives the protein CASSLDSTVNTEAFF.

The chain combines TRBV2 with TRBJ2-7; TRBD2 matches 12 bases. The CDR3 loop spans 19 amino acids. Germline CDR1 and CDR2: SNHLY and FYNNEI. The V and J ends lost 6 bases and 1 base, in that order; junction bases with no gene match: 16. The CDR3 loop reads CASRDPSGRDNGGSYEQYF. CDR3 DNA sequence: TGTGCCAGCAGAGACCCTAGCGGGAGGGATAATGGGGGTTCCTACGAGCAGTACTTC.

The chain combines TRBV10-1 with TRBJ2-1; TRBD2 is a possible D gene (5 bases). Trimming took off 0 bases at V and 4 bases at J, with 16 bases between the two ends. Germline values: CDR1 WNHNN, CDR2 SYGVQD (reference sequence). This CDR3 spans 17 amino acids. The CDR3 spells CASSESQWRKGYNEQFF. CDR3 sequence (DNA): TGCGCCAGCAGTGAGTCTCAGTGGAGGAAGGGATACAATGAGCAGTTCTTC.

This chain joins TRBV7-6 and TRBJ2-6, with 9 positions matching TRBD2. Germline CDR1 is SGHVS and CDR2 is FNYEAQ. Trimming cost V 3 bases and J 2 bases; bases outside gene matches: 5. The CDR3 is made up of 17 amino acids. CDR3 DNA sequence: TGTGCCAGCAGCTTTTTTGCGGGAGGGCCTGGGGCCAACGTCCTGACTTTC. Amino acid sequence: CASSFFAGGPGANVLTF. Combining the CDR3 with reference TRBV7-6 and TRBJ2-6 gives the whole variable domain GAGVSQSPRYKVTKRGQDVALRCDPISGHVSLYWYRQALGQGPEFLTYFNYEAQQDKSGLPNDRFSAERPEGSISTLTIQRTEQRDSAMYRCASSFFAGGPGANVLTFGAGSRLTVL.

The chain links TRBV11-2 to TRBJ2-7, with TRBD2 matching 9 bases. The CDR3 is made up of 15 amino acids. Germline assignment: CDR1 SGHAT and CDR2 FQNNGV. V lost 4 bases, J lost 3 bases, and 7 bases stayed unmatched. CDR3 sequence: CASSSLSGRRYEQYF. The CDR3 nucleotides are TGTGCCAGCAGCTCCCTAAGCGGGAGGCGCTACGAGCAGTACTTC.

V and J are TRBV5-1 and TRBJ2-2, with 7 bases matching TRBD1. Germline V gene lookup returns CDR1 SGHRS and CDR2 YFSETQ. With 6 bases clipped from V and 8 bases from J, the junction kept 7 bases outside the gene matches. The CDR3 runs to 13 residues. CDR3: CASTVTGKGELFF. CDR3 in DNA: TGCGCCAGCACTGTGACAGGGAAAGGGGAGCTGTTTTTT.

The V call is TRBV27, the J call TRBJ2-2, with TRBD2 matching over 10 bases. The junction had 6 bases not matched to a gene; V was cut back by 0 bases and J by 5 bases. This CDR3 is built from 17 residues. From germline, CDR1 is MNHEY and CDR2 SMNVEV (reference sequence). CDR3 DNA: TGTGCCAGCAGTTTATCGGTCGGGACTAGCGTGACCGGGGAGCTGTTTTTT. It yields the protein CASSLSVGTSVTGELFF.

This sequence joins TRBV18 and TRBJ1-1; the D is unclear. Germline values: CDR1 KGHSH, CDR2 LQKENI. With 6 bases removed from V and 7 bases from J, the gap between germline ends came to 9 bases. This CDR3 contains 11 residues. The CDR3: CASSAVGEAFF. CDR3 nucleotides: TGTGCCAGCTCCGCGGTAGGTGAAGCTTTCTTT.

The CDR3 protein is CSVEVSGSIYEQYF. CDR3 bases: TGCAGCGTTGAGGTCAGCGGGAGTATCTACGAGCAGTACTTC. The rearrangement uses TRBV29-1 and TRBJ2-7; 8 bases fit TRBD2. This CDR3 has 14 amino acids. Germline assignment: CDR1 SQVTM and CDR2 ANQGSEA. V lost 3 bases and J lost 3; bases outside the gene matches: 7.

This chain joins TRBV7-9 and TRBJ1-1, with TRBD1 matching 7 bases. The length of the CDR3 is 15 residues. The germline gives CDR1 SEHNR, CDR2 FQNEAQ (reference sequence). After removal of 5 bases from V and 1 base from J, the junction contained 7 bases not matched to a gene. Here the CDR3 reads CASSPLTGRNTEAFF. Written as DNA, the CDR3 is TGTGCCAGCAGCCCGCTGACAGGGCGGAACACTGAAGCTTTCTTT.

The chain has TRBV6-5 and TRBJ2-7; D is unresolved. Looked up from germline, CDR1 is MNHEY and CDR2 is SVGAGI. This CDR3 region has 15 residues. Trimming stripped 1 base from V and 3 bases from J, with 13 bases between. The CDR3 sequence: CASSYLAGSLYEQYF. CDR3 coding DNA: TGTGCCAGCAGTTACTTGGCAGGAAGCCTCTACGAGCAGTACTTC.

V usage is TRBV28 and J usage is TRBJ1-5; possibly TRBD1 for D (6 bases). V was clipped by 4 bases and J by 9 bases, with 19 bases between them. CDR1 and CDR2 from the germline V gene are MDHEN and SYDVKM. The CDR3 runs to 15 residues. CDR3 region: CASSSPQGRDRPQHF. CDR3 DNA sequence: TGTGCCAGCAGTTCCCCACAGGGACGCGATCGGCCCCAGCATTTT.

V usage is TRBV2 and J usage is TRBJ2-3; D might be TRBD1 (6 bases). Germline V CDR1 and CDR2: SNHLY, FYNNEI. Trimming shortened V by 10 bases and J by 3 bases, and 17 bases separated the two germline ends. This CDR3 contains 14 residues. CDR3 protein: CATRPSQGTDTQYF. The CDR3 nucleotides are TGTGCCACCCGCCCCTCACAGGGAACAGATACGCAGTATTTT.

The rearrangement links TRBV27 to TRBJ1-5, with D perhaps matching TRBD1 (5 bases). The CDR3 runs 14 residues. V gave up 1 base and J gave up 4 bases, with 8 bases separating them. CDR1 is MNHEY, CDR2 SMNVEV, per germline (reference sequence). CDR3 region: CASSLLGHNQPQHF. The CDR3 coding sequence is TGTGCCAGCAGTTTATTGGGGCATAATCAGCCCCAGCATTTT.

The chain joins TRBV27 to TRBJ2-1; 10 nucleotides align to TRBD2. CDR3 length: 17 residues. V shed 1 base and J 5 bases; nucleotides not matched to a gene: 8. The V gene's germline CDR1 is MNHEY and CDR2 SMNVEV (reference sequence). The CDR3 loop reads CASSLYSRTSGDNEQFF. In nucleotides, the CDR3 is TGTGCCAGCAGTTTATATTCCCGGACTAGCGGCGACAATGAGCAGTTCTTC.

The chain uses TRBV28 and TRBJ1-3; possible D gene TRBD1, 6 bases. The CDR3 totals 13 residues. Germline V gene sequence: CDR1 MDHEN, CDR2 SYDVKM. Trimming pared 8 bases from V and 1 base from J, leaving 9 bases between. The DNA for the CDR3 is TGTGCCAGCCGTACAGGGTCTGGAAACACCATATATTTT. Amino acids: CASRTGSGNTIYF.

J is TRBJ2-7 and V is TRBV6-8, with 7 nucleotides matching TRBD1. In germline, CDR1 is MNHGY, CDR2 SAAAGT. Trimming took 8 bases from V and 0 from J; bases not matched to a gene: 10. The CDR3 spans 15 residues. Here the CDR3 reads CASSIRGQSSYEQYF. In DNA form, the CDR3 reads TGTGCCAGCTCCATCCGGGGACAGAGCTCCTACGAGCAGTACTTC.

The chain couples TRBV25-1 to TRBJ1-2, with 9 bases identical to TRBD1. Unmatched junction bases numbered 7, after V lost 3 bases and J lost 8 bases. The length of the CDR3 is 14 residues. The germline V gene has CDR1 MGHDK and CDR2 SYGVNS. CDR3 in DNA: TGTGCCAGCAGTGATTCACAGGGGGCTAAGGGCTACACCTTC. Protein sequence: CASSDSQGAKGYTF.

J is TRBJ2-5 and V is TRBV10-1; the D gene is possibly TRBD1 (5 bases). Germline CDR1 and CDR2: WNHNN and SYGVQD (reference sequence). CDR3 length: 14 residues. The germline V and J ends were trimmed by 0 bases and 5 bases, with 10 bases remaining between them. In DNA form, the CDR3 reads TGCGCCAGCAGTGAGTCTACAGGCTGGGAGACCCAGTACTTC. Its translation is CASSESTGWETQYF.